The clone carrying this T cell receptor beta chain has only a few counts. Its antigen is still unknown. The CDR3 has 16 residues. The data belong to a study of cytomegalovirus exposure and HLA in healthy donors. The wider study: Unique TCRs numbering some 77 million, obtained from HLA-typed donors, made up an early data release.

Study-wide findings and caveats: HLA alleles were associated with fewer than 20,000 TCR beta sequences in a later analysis at 0.05 false discovery rate.

The PCR had 60 Vbeta and 13 Jbeta primers. Here immunoSEQ multiplex PCR was the method, and the copy in TCRdb shows in-frame clones only, minus some. The data hold 130,000 or so clones, with around 9% observed a single time. The sequenced material came from PBMCs. The chain combines TRBV12-1 with TRBJ2-6; the table gives TRBD2 as D, unverified against the DNA. TRBV12-1 has pseudogene status. This clonotype was sampled from a man aged 35 to 55 in good health and CMV-seronegative. The CDR3 DNA follows: TGTGCCAGCAGCTCGCACTCTCACTCTGGGGCCAACGTCCTGACTTTC. Translating it yields CASSSHSHSGANVLTF.